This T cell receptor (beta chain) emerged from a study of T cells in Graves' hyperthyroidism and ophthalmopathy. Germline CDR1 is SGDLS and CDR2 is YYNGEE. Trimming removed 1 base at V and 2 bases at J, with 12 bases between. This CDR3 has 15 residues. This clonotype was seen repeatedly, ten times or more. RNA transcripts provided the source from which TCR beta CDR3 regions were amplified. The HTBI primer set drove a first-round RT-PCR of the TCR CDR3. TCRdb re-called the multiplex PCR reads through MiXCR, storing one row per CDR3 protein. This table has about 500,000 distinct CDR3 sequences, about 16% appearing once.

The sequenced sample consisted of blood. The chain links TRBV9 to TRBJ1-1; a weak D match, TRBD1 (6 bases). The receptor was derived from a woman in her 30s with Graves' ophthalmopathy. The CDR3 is CASSVSGTRNTEAFF. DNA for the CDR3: TGTGCCAGCAGCGTATCCGGGACAAGAAACACTGAAGCTTTCTTT. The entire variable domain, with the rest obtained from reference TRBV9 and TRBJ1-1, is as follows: DSGVTQTPKHLITATGQRVTLRCSPRSGDLSVYWYQQSLDQGLQFLIQYYNGEERAKGNILERFSAQQFPDLHSELNLSSLELGDSALYFCASSVSGTRNTEAFFGQGTRLTVV.